One and the same sample provided the 20 T cell receptor beta chains below, sequenced in a study of breast tumors, draining lymph nodes, adjacent tissues. TCRdb called the multiplex PCR reads again in MiXCR, with one record for every CDR3 protein. The profile shows around 140,000 distinct CDR3 sequences, 30% to 35% of them singletons. Samples came from axillary lymph nodes draining the breast cancer. Material: axillary lymph node tissue. These receptor sequences come from a female donor with breast cancer. Some clones in this sample may be carry-over from other donors' samples.

This clonotype occurred a few times. The V gene is TRBV28, the J gene TRBJ1-2, with 8 bases fitting TRBD1. The germline V gene has CDR1 MDHEN and CDR2 SYDVKM. CDR3 length equals 16 residues. The J segment lost 7 bases and the V segment lost 6 bases, leaving 16 bases of the junction unmatched. The CDR3 region is CASRMVLKDRVGGYTF. The CDR3 nucleotides are TGTGCCAGCAGGATGGTCCTAAAGGACAGGGTTGGTGGCTACACCTTC.

Ten or more counts support this clonotype. This chain connects TRBV20-1 to TRBJ2-6, with 7 bases matching TRBD2. The germline V gene has CDR1 DFQATT and CDR2 SNEGSKA (reference sequence). This CDR3 is 16 amino acids long. The V segment lost 3 bases and the J segment 1 base; nucleotides outside the gene matches: 6. The CDR3, as DNA: TGCAGTGCTAGTTGGGAGGGGTGGTCTGGGGCCAACGTCCTGACTTTC. This sequence encodes CSASWEGWSGANVLTF.

The CDR3 loop reads CASSSPRGGAGETQHF. The DNA of the CDR3 is TGTGCCAGCAGCTCACCTCGAGGGGGGGCTGGGGAGACCCAGCATTTT. V is TRBV7-2 and J is TRBJ1-5; perhaps TRBD1 as D (6 bases). Deletions cut 4 bases from V and 11 bases from J, with 24 bases between. There are 16 residues in the CDR3. Germline V gives CDR1 SGHTA, CDR2 FQGNSA.

V usage is TRBV20-1 and J usage is TRBJ1-5, with 7 bases lining up with TRBD1. The V gene end was trimmed by 7 bases and the J gene end by 3 bases; junction bases not matched to a gene: 15. CDR1 DFQATT and CDR2 SNEGSKA come from the germline V gene (reference sequence). The CDR3 sequence is 16 residues long. DNA of the CDR3: TGCAGTGTAGGAGGACTGGACAGGCAATCCAATCAGCCCCAGCATTTT. This codes for CSVGGLDRQSNQPQHF.

The chain couples TRBV12-3 or TRBV12-4 to TRBJ1-1; 8 bases line up with TRBD1. V shed 5 bases, J shed 5 bases, and the junction held 4 bases outside the gene matches. This CDR3 contains 13 residues. CDR3 nucleotide sequence: TGTGCCAGCAGTATCCGACAGGGGACTGAAGCTTTCTTT. Translating it yields CASSIRQGTEAFF.

This clonotype was seen ten or more times. The V call is TRBV7-9, the J call TRBJ1-4; D is unclear. CDR3 length equals 13 residues. Deletions cut 2 bases from V and 8 bases from J, with 9 bases between. Germline-derived CDR1 and CDR2 are SEHNR and FQNEAQ (reference sequence). CDR3 protein: CASSLTGVEKLFF. The CDR3 bases are TGTGCCAGCAGCTTAACGGGCGTAGAAAAACTGTTTTTT.

As for this clonotype: Given the absence of the conserved phenylalanine or tryptophan at the CDR3 end, a read error is likely. The V gene is TRBV19, the J gene TRBJ1-2; 8 bases map to TRBD1. V was pared by 5 bases and J by 4 bases, with 12 bases of the junction left unmatched. CDR3 length: 16 amino acids. Germline V gene data show CDR1 as LNHDA and CDR2 as SQIVND (reference sequence). The CDR3, as DNA: TGTGCCAGTAGTCCCTACGGGACAGGACCTTTCTATGGCTACACCTCC. This codes for CASSPYGTGPFYGYTS.

Worth noting for this clonotype: This may stem from a read error, because a much larger clone lies one nucleotide away. The chain couples TRBV20-1 to TRBJ2-4; 7 bases fit TRBD2. This CDR3 region has 14 residues. Germline V lookup: CDR1 DFQATT, CDR2 SNEGSKA (reference sequence). The CDR3 reads CSAGGGILGNIRYF. DNA of the CDR3: TGCAGTGCGGGCGGGGGAATACTGGGAAACATTCGGTACTTC.

This clonotype was seen a few times. Just one base apart from a much larger clone, this may be a read error. The chain uses TRBV4-1 and TRBJ1-2, with 8 bases fitting TRBD1. CDR3 length: 15 residues. CDR1 is MGHRA, CDR2 YSYEKL, per germline. CDR3 DNA sequence: TGCGCCAGCAGCCAAGACGGACAGGGTTCCTATGCCTACACCTTC. Its translation is CASSQDGQGSYAYTF.

This clonotype was seen ten or more times. The chain links TRBV7-6 to TRBJ2-4; D ambiguous. There are 11 residues in the CDR3. The germline gives CDR1 SGHVS, CDR2 FNYEAQ. V lost 3 bases to trimming and J lost 3 bases, with 0 bases between them. DNA for the CDR3: TGTGCCAGCAGCTTCAAAAACATTCAGTACTTC. Amino acids: CASSFKNIQYF.

This clonotype came up many times. This chain links TRBV6-5 with TRBJ1-5; D perhaps matches TRBD1 (5 bases). Trimming took off 4 bases at V and 1 base at J, with 11 bases between the two ends. The CDR3 runs 15 residues. Germline V gene lookup returns CDR1 MNHEY and CDR2 SVGAGI. The CDR3 spells CASSLDSLSNQPQHF. DNA for the CDR3: TGTGCCAGCAGTTTAGACAGCCTCAGCAATCAGCCCCAGCATTTT.

In its sample, this clonotype was seen many times. This rearrangement joins TRBV5-5 to TRBJ2-7; D is perhaps TRBD1 (6 bases). CDR1 is SGHKS, CDR2 YYEKEE, per germline (reference sequence). The CDR3 consists of 18 residues. Trimming shortened V by 2 bases and J by 0 bases, and 21 bases separated the two germline ends. CDR3 in DNA: TGTGCCAGCAGCTTTGGGTTGAGAGGGGGACCGGGCTCCTACGAGCAGTACTTC. Residues: CASSFGLRGGPGSYEQYF.

The rearrangement uses TRBV3-1 and TRBJ2-5; D is ambiguous. Germline CDR1 and CDR2: LGHDT and YNNKEL (reference sequence). The CDR3 is 14 residues long. Trimming stripped 1 base from V and 5 bases from J, with 11 bases between. This CDR3 reads CASSQAARPETQYF. The DNA of the CDR3 is TGTGCCAGCAGCCAAGCGGCCCGGCCGGAGACCCAGTACTTC.

Remarks on this clonotype: The junction and the germline gene differ at one end; a read error may be behind it. V usage is TRBV19 and J usage is TRBJ2-4, with D perhaps matching TRBD1 or TRBD2 (5 bases each). CDR3 length: 11 residues. Germline V CDR1 and CDR2: LNHDA, SQIVND (reference sequence). The CDR3 here is CASSLPGRVAF. The CDR3 nucleotides are TGTGCCAGTAGTCTTCCGGGACGGGTAGCCTTC. Together with reference TRBV19 and TRBJ2-4, the CDR3 gives the full variable domain: DGGITQSPKYLFRKEGQNVTLSCEQNLNHDAMYWYRQDPGQGLRLIYYSQIVNDFQKGDIAEGYSVSREKKESFPLTVTSAQKNPTAFYLCASSLPGRVAFGAGTRLSVL.

This clonotype was seen only once. The genes are TRBV2 and TRBJ1-6, with D possibly being TRBD1 (5 bases). In germline, CDR1 is SNHLY, CDR2 FYNNEI. V was pared by 6 bases and J by 7 bases, with 13 bases between. CDR3 length: 14 residues. CDR3 coding DNA: TGTGCCAGCAGCCAAGGGACGGTGAATTCACCCCTCCACTTT. It yields the protein CASSQGTVNSPLHF.

Many counts were recorded for this clonotype. The chain is built from TRBV6-5 and TRBJ1-6, with 8 nucleotides matching TRBD1. The length of the CDR3 is 16 residues. Trimming removed 6 bases from V and 4 bases from J; junction bases left unmatched: 8. CDR1 is MNHEY and CDR2 is SVGAGI in the germline V gene. CDR3 loop: CASSPTGVIYNSPLHF. CDR3 DNA sequence: TGTGCCAGCAGCCCGACAGGGGTAATTTATAATTCACCCCTCCACTTT.

This clonotype was detected ten times or more. The rearrangement uses TRBV20-1 and TRBJ1-5; 8 positions agree with TRBD1. V gave up 3 bases and J gave up 2 bases; unmatched junction bases: 0. Per the germline V gene, CDR1 is DFQATT and CDR2 is SNEGSKA (reference sequence). The CDR3 has 13 residues. CDR3 in amino acids: CSARDRGNQPQHF. The DNA for the CDR3 is TGCAGTGCTAGGGACAGGGGCAATCAGCCCCAGCATTTT.

This chain connects TRBV20-1 to TRBJ2-6; D may be TRBD1 or TRBD2 (6 bases each). The CDR3 has 17 amino acids. Germline-derived CDR1 and CDR2 are DFQATT and SNEGSKA (reference sequence). V was shortened by 4 bases and J by 4 bases, with 20 bases between the two germline ends. As DNA, the CDR3 is TGCAGTGCTAAAGGTCGGTACAGGGAGGCCGGGGCCAACGTCCTGACTTTC. This codes for CSAKGRYREAGANVLTF.

This clonotype was counted many times. This chain uses TRBV3-1 with TRBJ2-1; D not resolved. Trimming took 5 bases from V and 7 from J, leaving 12 bases between them. There are 13 residues in the CDR3. Germline V gene sequence: CDR1 LGHDT, CDR2 YNNKEL (reference sequence). Written as DNA, the CDR3 is TGTGCCAGCAGCTCCCTTAGTGAGAATGAGCAGTTCTTC. Translated, it gives CASSSLSENEQFF.

This clonotype was recorded many times. The rearrangement joins TRBV5-1 to TRBJ2-1; 8 bases are a match to TRBD1. Germline lookup yields CDR1 SGHRS and CDR2 YFSETQ. The CDR3 extends over 15 amino acids. V lost 0 bases to trimming and J lost 1 base; unmatched junction nucleotides: 0. The DNA of the CDR3 is TGCGCCAGCAGCTTGGACAGGGGGTCCTACAATGAGCAGTTCTTC. As protein: CASSLDRGSYNEQFF.